The next 31 T cell receptor beta chains were all read from a single sample in a study of cytomegalovirus exposure and HLA in healthy donors. Researchers ran the PCR with 60 Vbeta and 13 Jbeta primers. TCRdb's copy holds only in-frame clones and misses some; the assay was immunoSEQ multiplex PCR. This sample yields roughly 150,000 clones, of which roughly 83% are seen a single time; approximately 1.5% belongs to the top ten. The sequencing input was PBMCs. Every receptor here comes from a woman aged 18-35 years in good health and CMV-seronegative.

This clone was detected only once. The chain couples TRBV29-1 to TRBJ1-2; 7 positions agree with TRBD1. V was pared by 5 bases and J by 2 bases, with 8 bases of the junction left unmatched. The CDR3 runs to 14 residues. Germline V CDR1 and CDR2: SQVTM, ANQGSEA. This CDR3 reads CSVPDRDMNYGYTF. CDR3 coding DNA: TGCAGCGTTCCTGACAGGGACATGAACTATGGCTACACCTTC.

The chain joins TRBV25-1 to TRBJ1-1; no definite D call. Germline V gives CDR1 MGHDK, CDR2 SYGVNS. Trimming stripped 3 bases from V and 4 bases from J, with 18 bases between. This CDR3 comprises 16 residues. The CDR3 here is CASSDLNGPRGTEAFF. The CDR3 coding sequence is TGTGCCAGCAGTGATCTTAATGGACCGCGGGGCACTGAAGCTTTCTTT.

This chain links TRBV11-2 with TRBJ1-1; D not certain. Germline V lookup: CDR1 SGHAT, CDR2 FQNNGV. Deletions cut 3 bases from V and 1 base from J, with 15 bases between. CDR3 length equals 16 residues. CDR3 loop: CASSFPVGETNTEAFF. The CDR3 coding sequence is TGTGCCAGCAGCTTCCCCGTTGGGGAGACGAACACTGAAGCTTTCTTT.

The V and J genes are TRBV10-3 and TRBJ1-5, with 9 bases lining up with TRBD1. The V gene's germline CDR1 is ENHRY and CDR2 SYGVKD. The CDR3 spans 14 residues. The V gene end was trimmed by 5 bases and the J gene end by 7 bases; junction bases not matched to a gene: 6. The CDR3 loop reads CAISPGQGDQPQHF. The CDR3 coding sequence is TGTGCCATCAGTCCGGGACAGGGTGACCAGCCCCAGCATTTT.

This rearrangement joins TRBV7-2 to TRBJ1-2, with D possibly matching TRBD1 (5 bases). The CDR3 is 14 residues long. Germline CDR1 reads SGHTA; CDR2 reads FQGNSA. V lost 0 bases and J lost 4, with 9 bases in between. CDR3 loop: CASSLAGTLYGYTF. The CDR3 nucleotides are TGTGCCAGCAGCTTAGCGGGGACTCTCTATGGCTACACCTTC.

This clone was found once. The V gene is TRBV5-6, the J gene TRBJ2-2; 7 positions agree with TRBD1. Looked up from germline, CDR1 is SGHDT and CDR2 is YYEEEE. Trimming removed 3 bases from V and 4 bases from J; junction bases left unmatched: 9. The CDR3 sequence is 16 residues long. CDR3 DNA sequence: TGTGCCAGCAGCTACTCACCCGGGACAGCCACCGGGGAGCTGTTTTTT. Translated: CASSYSPGTATGELFF. Full variable domain (rest looked up from reference TRBV5-6 and TRBJ2-2): DAGVTQSPTHLIKTRGQQVTLRCSPKSGHDTVSWYQQALGQGPQFIFQYYEEEERQRGNFPDRFSGHQFPNYSSELNVNALLLGDSALYLCASSYSPGTATGELFFGEGSRLTVL.

The chain employs TRBV7-3 and TRBJ2-3, with 14 positions matching TRBD2. The CDR3 is made up of 16 amino acids. Germline V gives CDR1 SGHTA, CDR2 FQGTGA. After removal of 4 bases from V and 4 bases from J, the junction contained 4 bases not matched to a gene. CDR3 coding DNA: TGTGCCAGCAGCTCAGGACTAGCGGGGGGCCCAGATACGCAGTATTTT. The encoded protein is CASSSGLAGGPDTQYF. Combining the CDR3 with reference TRBV7-3 and TRBJ2-3 gives the whole variable domain GAGVSQTPSNKVTEKGKYVELRCDPISGHTALYWYRQSLGQGPEFLIYFQGTGAADDSGLPNDRFFAVRPEGSVSTLKIQRTERGDSAVYLCASSSGLAGGPDTQYFGPGTRLTVL.

The V call is TRBV30, the J call TRBJ2-7; no definite D call. Trimming took 0 bases from V and 2 from J, leaving 14 bases between them. This CDR3 has 15 residues. CDR1 GTSNPN and CDR2 SVGIG come from the germline V gene (reference sequence). The CDR3 sequence is CAWSVLENGPYEQYF. The CDR3 bases are TGTGCCTGGAGTGTACTTGAGAATGGTCCCTACGAGCAGTACTTC.

The CDR3 is CSVEALWGGASYNEQFF. In DNA, the CDR3 is TGCAGCGTTGAAGCACTTTGGGGGGGGGCCTCCTACAATGAGCAGTTCTTC. The genes are TRBV29-1 and TRBJ2-1; TRBD2 might be the D (7 bases). CDR1 and CDR2 (germline): SQVTM, ANQGSEA. V lost 1 base and J lost 0, with 16 bases in between. The CDR3 is 17 residues long.

This chain links TRBV7-9 with TRBJ1-4; D not certain. Trimming stripped 5 bases from V and 7 bases from J, with 17 bases between. CDR1 is SEHNR and CDR2 is FQNEAQ in the germline V gene (reference sequence). The CDR3 length is 15 residues. The CDR3 bases are TGTGCCAGCAGCCCACTATCGGGAGTCGGTGAAAAACTGTTTTTT. Translating it yields CASSPLSGVGEKLFF.

J is TRBJ1-2 and V is TRBV9; perhaps TRBD1 as D (6 bases). This CDR3 is 13 amino acids long. Trimming stripped 7 bases from V and 6 bases from J, with 16 bases between. The germline CDR1 and CDR2 sequences are SGDLS and YYNGEE. The CDR3 region has the DNA TGTGCCAGCGAAGGCAGGGGCGTAGATGGCTACACCTTC. Protein product: CASEGRGVDGYTF.

V and J are TRBV11-3 and TRBJ2-2; 8 nucleotides agree with TRBD2. Trimming at V came to 3 bases and at J to 2 bases, leaving 2 bases not matched to a gene. CDR1 SGHNT and CDR2 YENEEA come from the germline V gene. CDR3 length equals 15 residues. CDR3 sequence reads: CASSFGGVNTGELFF. The CDR3 DNA reads as TGTGCCAGCAGCTTCGGGGGGGTTAACACCGGGGAGCTGTTTTTT.

J is TRBJ1-1 and V is TRBV6-1; D call uncertain. The CDR3 sequence is 13 residues long. V was cut by 7 bases and J by 8 bases, with 17 bases left in between. Germline V gene lookup returns CDR1 MNHNS and CDR2 SASEGT. As DNA, the CDR3 is TGTGCCAGCACTATAAACACCGACTCCGAAGCTTTCTTT. Amino acids: CASTINTDSEAFF.

This sequence joins TRBV5-1 and TRBJ2-5, with 9 bases identical to TRBD1. Trimming took 1 base from V and 4 from J; bases not matched to a gene: 2. The CDR3 has 14 amino acids. Germline CDR1 is SGHRS and CDR2 is YFSETQ. The CDR3 protein is CASSLTGGGETQYF. The CDR3 DNA reads TGCGCCAGCAGCTTGACAGGGGGCGGAGAGACCCAGTACTTC.

This clone was seen only a few times. J is TRBJ1-5 and V is TRBV5-8, with a weak D call TRBD1 (5 bases). The CDR3 loop spans 14 amino acids. Germline CDR1 SGHTS, CDR2 YDEGEE. V was clipped by 6 bases and J by 2 bases, with 12 bases between them. Written as DNA, the CDR3 is TGTGCCAGCAACGGGGGGGTCGGCAATCAGCCCCAGCATTTT. It encodes CASNGGVGNQPQHF.

This chain connects TRBV5-1 to TRBJ2-5; TRBD1 agrees at 10 bases. The CDR3 sequence is 16 residues long. J lost 7 bases, V lost 4 bases, and 13 bases had no gene match. CDR1 and CDR2 (germline): SGHRS, YFSETQ. The CDR3 region is CASSPRQGASAGTQYF. CDR3 sequence (DNA): TGCGCCAGCAGCCCTCGACAGGGGGCTTCGGCGGGGACCCAGTACTTC.

This rearrangement joins TRBV30 to TRBJ1-6; D gene unclear. V was trimmed by 1 base and J by 7 bases, leaving 20 bases between them. Germline CDR1 reads GTSNPN; CDR2 reads SVGIG (reference sequence). This CDR3 contains 17 residues. CDR3 amino acids: CAWSGGREIRPNSPLHF. The CDR3 nucleotides read TGTGCCTGGAGTGGCGGGAGGGAAATCCGACCAAATTCACCCCTCCACTTT.

The gene calls are TRBV5-8 and TRBJ1-2; D might be TRBD1 (6 bases). The CDR3 is 16 amino acids. Per the germline V gene, CDR1 is SGHTS and CDR2 is YDEGEE. V gave up 0 bases and J gave up 0 bases, with 12 bases separating them. In nucleotides, the CDR3 is TGTGCCAGCAGCTTGGCGGCAGGGGCTACTAACTATGGCTACACCTTC. The encoded protein is CASSLAAGATNYGYTF.

With respect to this clone: One end of the junction fails to match germline, which may point to a read error. V gene TRBV10-3 combines with J gene TRBJ2-6; TRBD1 might be the D (5 bases). The germline V gene encodes CDR1 ENHRY and CDR2 SYGVKD. The CDR3 runs to 15 residues. CDR3 in amino acids: CAISEQRSGANGLTF. The CDR3 coding sequence is TGTGCCATCAGTGAGCAGAGGTCTGGGGCCAACGGCCTGACTTTC.

The J gene is TRBJ2-2, the V gene TRBV30; 7 bases map to TRBD1. CDR1 is GTSNPN, CDR2 SVGIG, per germline (reference sequence). CDR3 length: 13 residues. V shed 6 bases, J shed 6 bases, and the junction held 7 bases outside the gene matches. The CDR3 DNA sequence: TGTGCCTGCCGAGACAGGGCGGCCGGGGAGCTGTTTTTT. It specifies CACRDRAAGELFF.

The rearrangement joins TRBV28 to TRBJ1-6; tentatively, D is TRBD1 (5 bases). This CDR3 comprises 15 residues. V gave up 6 bases and J gave up 6 bases, with 15 bases separating them. Germline V gene sequence: CDR1 MDHEN, CDR2 SYDVKM. Here the CDR3 reads CASREGRGINSPLHF. In DNA form, the CDR3 reads TGTGCCAGCAGGGAGGGGCGGGGAATTAATTCACCCCTCCACTTT.

The V call is TRBV19, the J call TRBJ1-5, with a possible D match to TRBD1 (6 bases). Germline V lookup: CDR1 LNHDA, CDR2 SQIVND (reference sequence). Trimming removed 7 bases from V and 0 bases from J, with 13 bases in between. The CDR3 has 15 amino acids. DNA of the CDR3: TGTGCCAGTACCAAGGACAGTTATAGCAATCAGCCCCAGCATTTT. This gives the protein CASTKDSYSNQPQHF.

As regards this clone: Germline and junction disagree at one end, which may indicate a read error. The gene calls are TRBV19 and TRBJ2-6; D perhaps matches TRBD1 (5 bases). CDR1 is LNHDA, CDR2 SQIVND, per germline (reference sequence). The CDR3 runs to 18 residues. The DNA of the CDR3 is TGTGCCAGTAGTCCAAATCGACGTTCACACTCTGGGGCCAACGGCCTGACTTTC. Translation gives CASSPNRRSHSGANGLTF.

This rearrangement joins TRBV7-6 to TRBJ2-2, with 10 bases fitting TRBD2. V shed 5 bases, J shed 4 bases, and the junction held 7 bases outside the gene matches. The CDR3 runs 16 residues. Germline lookup yields CDR1 SGHVS and CDR2 FNYEAQ. In DNA, the CDR3 is TGTGCCAGCAGCCCTAAAGCGGGGGGGCCCACCGGGGAGCTGTTTTTT. Protein sequence: CASSPKAGGPTGELFF.

CDR3 sequence: CASTPRDRVYEQYF. For the CDR3, the DNA is TGTGCCAGTACCCCCCGGGACAGGGTTTACGAGCAGTACTTC. The chain is built from TRBV19 and TRBJ2-7; TRBD1 matches at 9 bases. The V segment lost 7 bases and the J segment 4 bases; nucleotides outside the gene matches: 8. CDR1 is LNHDA, CDR2 SQIVND, per germline (reference sequence). The CDR3 totals 14 residues.

This chain links TRBV11-3 with TRBJ1-3, with unresolved D. Trimming pared 2 bases from V and 3 bases from J, leaving 11 bases between. The CDR3 totals 15 residues. The germline gives CDR1 SGHNT, CDR2 YENEEA. The CDR3 here is CASSLKFPLGNTIYF. CDR3 nucleotide sequence: TGTGCCAGCAGCTTAAAGTTCCCACTTGGAAACACCATATATTTT. Together with reference TRBV11-3 and TRBJ1-3, the CDR3 gives the full variable domain: EAGVVQSPRYKIIEKKQPVAFWCNPISGHNTLYWYLQNLGQGPELLIRYENEEAVDDSQLPKDRFSAERLKGVDSTLKIQPAELGDSAVYLCASSLKFPLGNTIYFGEGSWLTVV.

The rearrangement joins TRBV5-6 to TRBJ1-1; TRBD1 aligns across 8 bases. CDR1 and CDR2 from the germline V gene are SGHDT and YYEEEE. Trimming took 4 bases from V and 6 from J; bases not matched to a gene: 5. The CDR3 runs 13 residues. CDR3 nucleotide sequence: TGTGCCAGCAGCGTGGGGACAGGCCCTGAAGCTTTCTTT. Its protein is CASSVGTGPEAFF.

The V and J genes are TRBV11-2 and TRBJ2-1; TRBD2 agrees at 7 bases. The V gene's germline CDR1 is SGHAT and CDR2 FQNNGV. The trim removed 5 bases at V and 7 bases at J, leaving 17 bases unmatched. This CDR3 spans 17 amino acids. As DNA, the CDR3 is TGTGCCAGCAGCCTTAAACTGACTAGCTTTTTAACTAATGAGCAGTTCTTC. It is translated as CASSLKLTSFLTNEQFF. Full variable domain (missing parts from reference TRBV11-2 and TRBJ2-1): EAGVAQSPRYKIIEKRQSVAFWCNPISGHATLYWYQQILGQGPKLLIQFQNNGVVDDSQLPKDRFSAERLKGVDSTLKIQPAKLEDSAVYLCASSLKLTSFLTNEQFFGPGTRLTVL.

The chain employs TRBV13 and TRBJ2-7; TRBD2 matches at 7 bases. This CDR3 comprises 16 residues. V shed 5 bases, J shed 0 bases, and the junction held 10 bases outside the gene matches. Germline V gene sequence: CDR1 PRHDT, CDR2 FYEKMQ (reference sequence). The CDR3 DNA reads TGTGCCAGCAGCCCCCGGGGAGCGGGGAGCTCCTACGAGCAGTACTTC. Amino acids: CASSPRGAGSSYEQYF.

In nucleotides, the CDR3 is TGTGCCAGCAGGTGGGGACAGGGGACGGACAGTCAGTACTTC. Amino acid sequence: CASRWGQGTDSQYF. This chain links TRBV6-1 with TRBJ2-4; TRBD1 agrees at 10 bases. CDR3 length: 14 residues. Trimming removed 6 bases from V and 12 bases from J; junction bases left unmatched: 11. Germline V gene data show CDR1 as MNHNS and CDR2 as SASEGT.

The chain links TRBV12-5 to TRBJ2-5; 7 bases match TRBD2. The CDR3 runs 15 residues. The V gene end was trimmed by 7 bases and the J gene end by 1 base; junction bases not matched to a gene: 9. The V gene's germline CDR1 is LGHNT and CDR2 FRNRAP. The CDR3 here is CASDSGGRIQETQYF. Written as DNA, the CDR3 is TGTGCTAGTGACTCGGGCGGGAGAATCCAAGAGACCCAGTACTTC.